This T cell receptor beta chain was captured by sequencing in a study of cytomegalovirus exposure and HLA in healthy donors. Background on the study: The approximately 130 validation repertoires were reported in a later analysis to have been generated on the same platform as the roughly 680 first-cohort repertoires. Whole-study findings and limits: In the 95 to 150 validation repertoires, a later analysis found that first-cohort TCR clusters tended to co-occur.

Of note for this clone: Its matching antigen is unknown.

Profiled with immunoSEQ multiplex PCR; TCRdb holds only in-frame clones, not every one. The profile covers more than 140,000 clones, with 85% to 90% appearing a single time and 3% to 3.5% taken by the ten largest. Separate from the roughly 710-subject first cohort, the 120-subject validation cohort was the one that the donors belonged to. This TCR came from a woman aged 18-30 years in good health and CMV-seropositive. The specimen was PBMCs.

Here the CDR3 reads CASSEGPGSNYGYTF. The DNA of the CDR3 is TGTGCCAGCAGTGAAGGGCCTGGTTCTAACTATGGCTACACCTTC. The chain couples TRBV2 to TRBJ1-2; D is uncertain. CDR1 is SNHLY, CDR2 FYNNEI, per germline. The CDR3 loop spans 15 amino acids. V shed 1 base and J shed 0 bases, with 9 bases lying between them. Based on the CDR3 plus reference TRBV2 and TRBJ1-2, the full variable domain is EPEVTQTPSHQVTQMGQEVILRCVPISNHLYFYWYRQILGQKVEFLVSFYNNEISEKSEIFDDQFSVERPDGSNFTLKIRSTKLEDSAMYFCASSEGPGSNYGYTFGSGTRLTVV.